Sequencing of this TCR beta chain was carried out in a study of OX40 agonist ivuxolimab in advanced cancers. Whole-study context: Treatment received earlier with anti-PD-1, anti-PD-L1 or anti-CTLA-4 agents was allowed, and more than 35% had some. Study results and caveats: The CD4+ and CD8+ T cells in the blood had expanded clonally by week 6 at 0.1 to 3.0 mg/kg.

The ends were cut back, 6 bases at V and 1 base at J, with 16 bases in the middle. Looked up from germline, CDR1 is MDHEN and CDR2 is SYDVKM. This CDR3 region has 15 residues. The study sampled blood at baseline, cycle 4 day 1, and cycle 7 day 1. Comments on this clone: The antigen remains undetermined.

Assay used: immunoSEQ multiplex PCR; TCRdb lists only in-frame clones, some missing. The sample holds 15,000 to 20,000 clones; about 80% are singletons and the top ten take more than 9%. The source is an adult with an advanced solid tumor such as melanoma, head and neck, liver or kidney cancer. Sequences were derived from CD4+ or CD8+ T cells sorted from blood, sampled in a trial of the OX40 agonist ivuxolimab. This chain uses TRBV28 with TRBJ2-7; the D is unclear. Written as DNA, the CDR3 is TGTGCCAGCAGCCTCCGGGCCTTTCCTTCCTACGAGCAGTACTTC. Its translation is CASSLRAFPSYEQYF.